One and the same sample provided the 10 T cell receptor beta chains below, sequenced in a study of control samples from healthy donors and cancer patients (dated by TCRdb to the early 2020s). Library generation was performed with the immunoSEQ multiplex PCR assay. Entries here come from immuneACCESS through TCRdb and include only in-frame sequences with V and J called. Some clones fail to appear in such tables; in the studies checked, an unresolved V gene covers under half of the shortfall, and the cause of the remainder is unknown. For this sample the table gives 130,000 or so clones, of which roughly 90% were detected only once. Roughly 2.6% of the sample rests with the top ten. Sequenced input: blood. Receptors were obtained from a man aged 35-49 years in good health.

CDR3 DNA sequence: TGTGCCAGTAGTATAGACCAATCACGGACTGAAGCTTTCTTT. It specifies CASSIDQSRTEAFF. The chain employs TRBV19 and TRBJ1-1; no clear D. Germline CDR1 LNHDA, CDR2 SQIVND (reference sequence). V was shortened by 0 bases and J by 5 bases, with 10 bases between the two germline ends. The CDR3 is 14 amino acids.

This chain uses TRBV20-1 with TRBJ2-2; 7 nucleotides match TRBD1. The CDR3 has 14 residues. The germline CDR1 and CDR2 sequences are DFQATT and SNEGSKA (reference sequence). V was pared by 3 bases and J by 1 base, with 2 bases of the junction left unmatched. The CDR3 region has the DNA TGCAGTGCTAGTCACAGGGGGAACACCGGGGAGCTGTTTTTT. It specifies CSASHRGNTGELFF.

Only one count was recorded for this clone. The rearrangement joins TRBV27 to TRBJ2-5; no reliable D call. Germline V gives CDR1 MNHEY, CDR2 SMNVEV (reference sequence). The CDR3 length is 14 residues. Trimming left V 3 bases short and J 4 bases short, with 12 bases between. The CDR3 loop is CASSFSPGRETQYF. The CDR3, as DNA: TGTGCCAGCAGTTTTAGCCCAGGTCGAGAGACCCAGTACTTC.

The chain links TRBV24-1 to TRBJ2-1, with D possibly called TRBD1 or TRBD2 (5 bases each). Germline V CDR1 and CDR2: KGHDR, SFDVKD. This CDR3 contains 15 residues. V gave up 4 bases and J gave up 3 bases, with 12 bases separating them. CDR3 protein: CATSDAGTDYNEQFF. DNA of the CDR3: TGTGCCACCAGTGACGCCGGGACCGACTACAATGAGCAGTTCTTC.

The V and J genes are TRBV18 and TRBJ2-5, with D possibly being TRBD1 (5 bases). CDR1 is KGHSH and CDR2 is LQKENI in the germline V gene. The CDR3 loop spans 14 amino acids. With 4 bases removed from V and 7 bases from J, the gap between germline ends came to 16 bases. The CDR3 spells CASSLSLQGSTQYF. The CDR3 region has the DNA TGTGCCAGCTCACTAAGCCTCCAGGGCTCGACCCAGTACTTC. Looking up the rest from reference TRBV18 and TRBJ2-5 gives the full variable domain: NAGVMQNPRHLVRRRGQEARLRCSPMKGHSHVYWYRQLPEEGLKFMVYLQKENIIDESGMPKERFSAEFPKEGPSILRIQQVVRGDSAAYFCASSLSLQGSTQYFGPGTRLLVL.

CDR3 residues: CASSASGGVYNEQFF. CDR3 DNA: TGTGCCAGCAGTGCTAGCGGGGGTGTCTACAATGAGCAGTTCTTC. This chain uses TRBV2 with TRBJ2-1; 10 bases align to TRBD2. Per the germline V gene, CDR1 is SNHLY and CDR2 is FYNNEI. The CDR3 contains 15 residues. V lost 4 bases, J lost 3 bases, and 3 bases stayed unmatched.

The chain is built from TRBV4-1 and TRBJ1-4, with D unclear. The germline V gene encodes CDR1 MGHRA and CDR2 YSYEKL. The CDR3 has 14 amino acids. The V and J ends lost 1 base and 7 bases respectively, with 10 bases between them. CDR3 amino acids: CASSQGIRGEKLFF. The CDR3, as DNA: TGCGCCAGCAGCCAAGGGATCCGGGGTGAAAAACTGTTTTTT.

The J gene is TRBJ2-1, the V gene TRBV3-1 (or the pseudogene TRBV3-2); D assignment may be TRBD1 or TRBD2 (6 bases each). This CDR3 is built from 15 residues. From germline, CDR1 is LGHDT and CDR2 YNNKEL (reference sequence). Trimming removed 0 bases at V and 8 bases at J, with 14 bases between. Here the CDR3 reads CASSQELGGMDEQFF. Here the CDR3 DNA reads TGTGCCAGCAGCCAAGAACTAGGGGGGATGGATGAGCAGTTCTTC.

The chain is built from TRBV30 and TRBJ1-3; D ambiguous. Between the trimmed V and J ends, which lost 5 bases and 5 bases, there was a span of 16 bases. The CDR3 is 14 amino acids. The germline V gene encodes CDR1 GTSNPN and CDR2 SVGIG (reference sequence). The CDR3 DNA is TGTGCCTGGGCCTTCGCGGGAGGTAGAAACACCATATATTTT. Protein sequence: CAWAFAGGRNTIYF. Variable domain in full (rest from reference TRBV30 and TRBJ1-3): SQTIHQWPATLVQPVGSPLSLECTVEGTSNPNLYWYRQAAGRGLQLLFYSVGIGQISSEVPQNLSASRPQDRQFILSSKKLLLSDSGFYLCAWAFAGGRNTIYFGEGSWLTVV.

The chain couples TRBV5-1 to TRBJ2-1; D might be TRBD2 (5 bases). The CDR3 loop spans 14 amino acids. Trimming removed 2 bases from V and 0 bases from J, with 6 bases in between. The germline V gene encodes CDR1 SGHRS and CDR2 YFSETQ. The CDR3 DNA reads TGCGCCAGCAGCTTAGAGGGCTCCTACAATGAGCAGTTCTTC. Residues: CASSLEGSYNEQFF.